Below, 8 T cell receptor beta chains from the same sample are listed, as sequenced in a study of blood T cell repertoires in COVID-19. Produced via immunoSEQ multiplex PCR; TCRdb's table is partial and in-frame only. The sample lists more than 150,000 clones, roughly 84% occurring once. Source material: peripheral blood. All receptors derive from a man aged 18 to 29 with active or convalescent COVID-19.

In this sample, this clone turned up once. This chain connects TRBV18 to TRBJ1-1, with TRBD1 as a possible D gene (5 bases). The germline CDR1 and CDR2 sequences are KGHSH and LQKENI. V lost 3 bases to trimming and J lost 1 base, with 12 bases between them. The CDR3 sequence is 15 residues long. CDR3 in amino acids: CASSPIQATNTEAFF. As DNA, the CDR3 is TGTGCCAGCTCACCGATACAGGCTACGAACACTGAAGCTTTCTTT.

Written as DNA, the CDR3 is TGTGCCAGCAGTCCGGGACAGGGGGCGCCTGGGGCCAACGTCCTGACTTTC. Translation: CASSPGQGAPGANVLTF. This chain connects TRBV11-3 to TRBJ2-6; 12 bases line up with TRBD1. The length of the CDR3 is 17 residues. Germline V gene lookup returns CDR1 SGHNT and CDR2 YENEEA. J gave up 2 bases and V 6 bases, and 5 bases lay outside the gene matches. Full variable domain (outside the CDR3, taken from reference TRBV11-3 and TRBJ2-6): EAGVVQSPRYKIIEKKQPVAFWCNPISGHNTLYWYLQNLGQGPELLIRYENEEAVDDSQLPKDRFSAERLKGVDSTLKIQPAELGDSAVYLCASSPGQGAPGANVLTFGAGSRLTVL.

A note on this clone: At one of its ends the junction is not consistent with the germline gene, which may arise from a read error. This chain joins TRBV7-7 and TRBJ2-3, with 7 bases aligning to TRBD2. Germline V CDR1 and CDR2: SSHAT, FNYEAQ (reference sequence). The CDR3 extends over 15 amino acids. CDR3 protein: CASSLAAGGTDTQYF. CDR3 DNA sequence: TGTGCTAGCAGCTTAGCCGCGGGGGGCACAGATACGCAGTATTTT.

The chain has TRBV4-2 and TRBJ2-5, with D perhaps matching TRBD2 (6 bases). The CDR3 loop spans 14 amino acids. Germline V CDR1 and CDR2: LGHNA, YNFKEQ. Trimming took off 10 bases at V and 5 bases at J, with 20 bases between the two ends. CDR3 region: CATSQVGGLETQYF. CDR3 DNA: TGTGCCACCAGTCAGGTCGGGGGTTTGGAGACCCAGTACTTC.

The V call is TRBV28, the J call TRBJ2-7, with D uncertain. This CDR3 is 15 amino acids long. V was trimmed by 3 bases and J by 2 bases, leaving 14 bases between them. Germline V gene sequence: CDR1 MDHEN, CDR2 SYDVKM. The CDR3 DNA follows: TGTGCCAGCAGTTTTAACTCACTCGGTCCCTACGAGCAGTACTTC. Translated, it gives CASSFNSLGPYEQYF.

The genes are TRBV16 and TRBJ2-1, with 9 bases fitting TRBD2. CDR3 length equals 14 residues. Germline loops: CDR1 KGHSY, CDR2 FQNENV. Trimming took 2 bases from V and 7 from J; bases not matched to a gene: 3. The CDR3 DNA is TGTGCCAGCAGCCAACTCCTAGCGGGGAATGAGCAGTTCTTC. Translation: CASSQLLAGNEQFF.

The chain recombines TRBV15 with TRBJ1-2; TRBD1 might be the D (5 bases). Trimming removed 2 bases at V and 4 bases at J, with 14 bases between. The CDR3 covers 15 residues. Germline CDR1 LNHNV, CDR2 YYDKDF (reference sequence). The CDR3 sequence is CATSRSDRSGYGYTF. DNA of the CDR3: TGTGCCACCAGCAGATCAGACAGATCCGGCTATGGCTACACCTTC.

The chain combines TRBV28 with TRBJ1-2; 8 bases fit TRBD1. Germline trimming cut 2 bases from V and 4 bases from J; bases unmatched to any gene: 21. The CDR3 covers 20 residues. Germline V lookup: CDR1 MDHEN, CDR2 SYDVKM. The CDR3 sequence is CASSLGTQPGQVLGGYGYTF. DNA for the CDR3: TGTGCCAGCAGTTTAGGGACGCAACCGGGACAGGTCCTTGGGGGCTATGGCTACACCTTC.